These 4 T cell receptor beta chains originate from one sample sequenced in a study of technical replicates of blood from several donors. The assay was immunoSEQ multiplex PCR, and TCRdb's table has in-frame clones only and misses some. In the table there are roughly 81,000 clones, around 97% of which are singletons. The sample was T cells isolated from PBMCs. The receptors derive from a human donor in good health.

J is TRBJ2-7 and V is TRBV30; TRBD1 aligns across 10 bases. The CDR3 runs to 14 residues. The V and J ends lost 2 bases and 7 bases, in that order; junction bases with no gene match: 8. The germline CDR1 and CDR2 sequences are GTSNPN and SVGIG (reference sequence). CDR3 in DNA: TGTGCCTGGAGTAAGGACAGGGGGGCTACTGAGCAGTACTTC. Protein: CAWSKDRGATEQYF.

J is TRBJ2-3 and V is TRBV18; a possible D gene is TRBD2 (5 bases). This CDR3 has 16 amino acids. Germline-derived CDR1 and CDR2 are KGHSH and LQKENI. Between the trimmed V and J ends, which lost 2 bases and 3 bases, there was a span of 15 bases. This CDR3 reads CASSPIRPRGTDTQYF. The CDR3 DNA reads TGTGCCAGCTCACCAATTCGCCCCCGGGGTACAGATACGCAGTATTTT.

This chain uses TRBV2 with TRBJ2-1, with 15 bases that match TRBD2. J gave up 5 bases and V 6 bases, and 8 bases lay outside the gene matches. This CDR3 is 17 amino acids long. CDR1 is SNHLY, CDR2 FYNNEI, per germline. CDR3 amino acids: CASRPGLAGGRNNEQFF. For the CDR3, the DNA is TGTGCCAGCAGACCAGGACTAGCGGGGGGGCGAAACAATGAGCAGTTCTTC.

The chain employs TRBV5-4 and TRBJ1-6; 9 bases line up with TRBD1. V shed 0 bases, J shed 0 bases, and the junction held 1 base outside the gene matches. CDR3 length: 17 amino acids. Germline lookup yields CDR1 SGHNT and CDR2 YYREEE (reference sequence). The CDR3 DNA reads TGTGCCAGCAGCTTGGCGGGACAGGGCTCCTATAATTCACCCCTCCACTTT. Translation gives CASSLAGQGSYNSPLHF.